This T cell receptor (beta chain) was observed in a study of cytomegalovirus exposure and HLA in healthy donors listed by TCRdb under 2017. In the study overall: An earlier analysis of 587 of the donors reported about 260 Gb of sequence data and 117 million unique TCR beta sequences obtained from some 200 million T cells. Roughly 290 gigabases of sequencing data and around 88 million unique TCR sequences made up an early release that covered some 640 HLA-typed donors. Among the roughly 430 genotyped donors, around 81% belonged to the genetic ancestry cluster associated with self-reported Caucasian donors. The study aimed to test whether cataloging public T cell receptors could reveal signatures of past pathogen exposure. The T cell repertoires of under 750 subjects were profiled by immunosequencing and related to cytomegalovirus serostatus. Besides the first cohort of around 670 subjects, a separate validation cohort made up of 120 or so different subjects was used. To predict cytomegalovirus infection status, the study combined high-throughput TCR immunosequencing, statistical association of individual TCRs with disease status, and machine learning. A later analysis re-examined previously published TCR beta repertoires from several hundred donors and added high-resolution HLA genotyping to investigate patterns of TCR occurrence. The later analysis used no new phenotypic data to find candidate immune exposures, relying instead on TCR beta sequences and their occurrence across donors. In an earlier analysis of around 540 of the donors, high-throughput TCR beta sequencing was used to judge whether each TCR beta V gene segment behaved as functional or pseudogenic. Donor age, sex, ethnicity and CMV serostatus were collected together with the repertoire data. Genome-wide SNP genotypes for about 60% of the roughly 670 donors were used in a later genetic analysis, which treated that subset as a discovery cohort. Every repertoire in the discovery cohort had been generated on one and the same sequencing platform. Both class I and class II loci were covered by HLA typing, at four-digit resolution. The number of donors typed differed by locus, with about 629-640 for A, B, C, DRB1 and DQB1, about 500 for DQA1, approximately 570 for DPA1, and under 490 for DPB1. About 5 DR-DQ haplotypes were handled as single units for association and clustering, since linkage in the cohort was strong. Among 398 genotyped donors of the cohort, an average of approximately 240,000 unique TCR beta nucleotide sequences was sequenced per donor, of which about 19% were non-productive. What the work shows at the level of the full study, not this receptor alone: In a later genetic analysis, a missense DCLRE1C variant was associated with V-gene and J-gene trimming of TCR beta chains, and the association was replicated in an independent cohort. Some IMGT-functional V segments, including TRBV6-2 and TRBV6-3, could not be distinguished by the 87-base-pair reads and were therefore excluded. A later analysis associated approximately 17,000 TCR beta sequences with specific HLA alleles at a false discovery rate of 0.05. A further reported finding was that TCR beta sequences accurately predicted the HLA-A and HLA-B alleles for most subjects in the first cohort. Roughly uniform sequencing depth across donors was assumed in presence/absence analyses, although this assumption may not hold. While some public TCRs were present in many individuals, most TCR sequences turned up only very rarely across donors. For the cohort, immune exposure information was limited to CMV serostatus. The classifier was reported to diagnose cytomegalovirus status with high specificity and sensitivity in both the original cohort and the validation cohort. According to the authors, the approach could potentially be generalized to other disease states and immunological phenotypes. An earlier analysis of some 560 of the donors showed that most TCR beta V segments appeared in productive rearrangements either about 87% or about 30% of the time, which broadly matched IMGT annotations. A few of the identified cytomegalovirus-associated TCR beta chains were confirmed in vitro to be specific for cytomegalovirus antigens. HLA typing was unavailable for some donors at each locus, so association tests used only the typed subset. Linkage disequilibrium might explain the correlated functional status among segregating V segments, but an unknown experimental factor could not be excluded. A cluster of highly shared sequence variants was judged likely to be a technical artifact of the sequencing pipeline. A later analysis found that TCR association rates varied across HLA loci, with DRB1 alleles showing the most associated TCRs and HLA-C alleles the fewest. Strong co-occurrence of HLA alleles, especially DR and DQ, made assigning TCR associations to individual alleles difficult. A later genetic analysis reported fewer N-insertions in productive TCRs among donors in an Asian-associated ancestry cluster than the roughly 700-donor mean. Most CMV-associated TCR beta chains appeared to be HLA-restricted in a later analysis, and the HLA associations seemed to be driven largely by CMV exposure. A later analysis found that HLA-associated TCR beta chains were more clonally expanded and had lower generation probabilities than equally common non-associated chains. This cohort had only TCR beta chains sequenced, and the lack of alpha or paired-chain data limited which features could be detected. A total of 164 TCR beta chains were listed by the study as associated with cytomegalovirus. Because counts were too low, fewer than 20 rarely observed V segments, including chromosome 9 orphons, were excluded from the earlier analysis of about 500 of the donors. A later analysis reported that several top co-occurrence clusters appeared linked to parvovirus B19, influenza, CMV and Epstein-Barr virus.

In total, 600 or so healthy bone marrow donors made up the cohort. At the time of sampling, every cohort member was nominally healthy, though immune exposures that went unrecorded were likely present. The donor tested CMV seropositive and was one of the 289 seropositive cohort members. Every donor gave a peripheral blood sample, and the peripheral blood mononuclear cells from that sample were used for TCR beta sequencing. The Qiagen DNeasy Blood Extraction Kit was used to extract genomic DNA from the blood cell samples. The library was produced with the immunoSEQ multiplex PCR assay. For the multiplex PCR, a mixture combining 60 forward primers for TCR Vbeta segments and 13 reverse primers for TCR Jbeta segments was used. The CDR3 region of rearranged TCR beta genes was amplified from genomic DNA with a multiplex PCR assay. The amplified TCR beta libraries were sequenced on the Illumina HiSeq System as 87-base-pair reads. In the paper's pipeline: A later analysis counted about 82 million unique TCR beta chains across the 650 to 700 repertoires, and about 10 million of these chains were shared by at least two donors. Raw reads were error-corrected and collapsed into unique sequences with a nearest-neighbor algorithm that merged closely related sequences to remove PCR and sequencing errors. Alignment of CDR3 sequences to IMGT reference sequences was used to assign V, D and J gene segments. For a sequence to be retained, a match of at least six nucleotides to both a V gene segment and a J gene segment was required. Rearrangements were called productive when the CDR3 lacked stop codons and stayed in frame with V and J; all others were non-productive. Following IMGT convention, CDR3 was defined as the stretch from the second conserved V-encoded cysteine up to the conserved J-encoded phenylalanine. In an earlier analysis of around 640 of the donors, sequences lacking an unambiguous match to a single V gene segment were excluded. In an earlier analysis of about 590 of the donors, a V segment was called functional when productive rearrangements were above 56.7%, and segregating when the standard deviation between donors exceeded 5%. A statistical classification framework was built to diagnose cytomegalovirus status from the catalog of TCR beta chain sequences. A later analysis assigned V and J genes by comparing TCR nucleotide sequences with IMGT/GENE-DB human TR gene sequences. Using the TCRdist pipeline, a later analysis assigned CDR3 sequences along with most-parsimonious VDJ recombination scenarios. A later analysis defined each TCR beta chain by its CDR3 amino acid sequence plus V-gene family, and excluded reads lacking a unique V-gene family. A later analysis removed 592 highly shared, low-generation-probability nucleotide sequences to deal with suspected cross-contamination and a sequencing artifact. In a later analysis, a clonal expansion index for each public chain was calculated from normalized within-repertoire ranks of inferred template counts. A later analysis computed generation probabilities with a VDJ recombination model fitted to out-of-frame rearrangements, and checked the results against IGoR. A later analysis scored TCR-TCR, TCR-HLA and TCR-CMV co-occurrence with hypergeometric tests, applying a repertoire-size bias correction to TCR pairs. In a later analysis, false discovery rates were estimated by permuting HLA or CMV assignments 20 times. In a later analysis, co-occurring TCRs were grouped using DBSCAN, with TCRdist sequence similarity added in when clustering inside HLA-allele-positive subsets. Repertoires with fewer than 30,000 or more than 120,000 public chains, plus five repertoires with anomalous nucleotide sharing, were excluded from co-occurrence clustering. TCRdb stores this immuneACCESS table with in-frame sequences only. Part of the clones is absent; in the studies checked, under half of the shortfall reflects unresolved V genes, and no reason is known for the rest. The V and J calls and the clone size are those of that table, but D and trimming were determined from the DNA. The sample table records approximately 190,000 clones; more than 75% of these occur just once. Jointly, the top ten make up about 2.6% of the sample.

Trimming takes 10 bases off V and 0 bases off J; junction bases not matched to a gene: 8. CDR1 and CDR2 were assigned from the germline V gene as SNHLY and FYNNEI. The cysteine opens and the phenylalanine closes a CDR3 of 14 amino acids. Only the CDR3 region is kept as DNA, spanning 42 bases read in frame from base 1. As to this clone: This clone's antigen is unknown. Base qualities are not at hand, and no much larger clone is one base apart.

Sequencing was carried out using PBMCs. The receptor was isolated from a woman aged 45-60 years in good health and CMV-seropositive. This sequence uses TRBV2 and TRBJ2-5, and 7 junctional nucleotides match TRBD1. CDR3 region: CAITGTEDQETQYF. Here is the DNA: TGTGCCATCACCGGGACAGAAGACCAAGAGACCCAGTACTTC.